This entry describes one TCR beta chain. This clonotype was found a few times. This clone's antigen is unknown. No much larger clonotype is one base removed from it; base qualities were not supplied. The source of the sample is a study of human T cells and chemical hapten exposure (dated by TCRdb to about 2021). Concerning the study at large: For sensitization, 2% DPC in acetone was applied to an approximately 2 cm by approximately 2 cm area of upper inner arm skin. Throughout the study period of roughly 24 weeks, patients also received therapeutic DPC doses to the scalp every week. This study followed changes in the peripheral blood TCR repertoire in vivo during primary and secondary sensitization of alopecia patients to the hapten diphenylcyclopropenone (DPC). Patch tests used Finn chambers with 0.01% DPC on the upper back, scored after 6 days by International Contact Dermatitis Research Group standards. Patient blood was sampled pre-sensitization (week 0) and at 2, 6 and about 24 weeks after DPC sensitization. The mostly female patient cohort included alopecia areata with under or over 50% scalp involvement, alopecia totalis and alopecia universalis. Libraries were combined into a pool for sequencing, and differences in TCR yield between samples came mainly from small differences in library volumes within the pool. Some 29 alopecia patients provided blood for TCR sequencing at one to four time points (pre-sensitization, 2, 6 and 24 weeks).

V is pared back by 4 bases and J by 4 bases, with 8 bases lying between the germline termini. The cysteine opens and the phenylalanine closes a CDR3 of 12 amino acids. Just the 36-base CDR3 DNA is kept, in frame starting at base 1. CDR1 SGDLS and CDR2 YYNGEE were looked up in the germline V gene. Library construction relied on RACE. The sequencer was a NextSeq 500. During library preparation, unique molecular identifiers were attached to individual cDNA molecules so that TCRs could be counted in a quantitative, reproducible way. For every blood RNA sample, sequencing covered both the TCR alpha and TCR beta chains. As for the authors' bioinformatics: The median number of TCRs per sample was approximately 96,000, ranging from about 20,000 to 750,000. V, J and CDR3 annotation of the TCR reads was carried out using the Decombinator software suite. Every sample was subsampled to the same number of TCRs (28,000) for the PS versus PT1 abundance plots. Expanded TCRs were defined as absent before sensitization and observed at least eight times at the 2-week time point. In-frame beta chains were kept once TCRdb had trimmed the public reads at Q25 with fastp and called clones with MiXCR. Entries that share a CDR3 protein sequence are merged under the most common genes and DNA. These V and J calls derive from TCRdb rather than the authors' analysis. For this sample there are 250,000 or so distinct CDR3 sequences; over 7.5% appear just once. The ten largest clones take up roughly 1.2% of the sample.

This specimen's time point label, per the study, means: pre-sensitization, week 0. The treatment or condition label on this specimen signifies: therapeutic diphenylcyclopropenone sensitization with weekly scalp DPC. At every patch-test visit, the blood draw took place before the patch test was put on. Patients were considered eligible if aged 18 to 70, diagnosed with alopecia and deemed suitable for DPC therapy, and patients were excluded if pregnant. Total RNA was extracted from unfractionated whole blood that had been collected in Tempus Blood RNA tubes. General conclusions and limits of the study: Alopecia, a presumed autoimmune disease, was present in all patients, so the immune response of the patients might differ from that of healthy individuals. Significantly more large CDR3 similarity clusters were formed by expanded TCRs than by pre-sensitization or healthy control sets, consistent with antigen-driven responses. Repeated subsampling changed both the strength of the expansion versus patch-test correlation and the threshold at which the correlation became significant. The number of PT1 expanded TCRs positively correlated with patch test score, significant at thresholds 8, 16 and 32 but not 4. No change with DPC sensitization was found in the number of TCRs above 1 in 1000 frequency, and no evidence of global repertoire structure alterations was found.

The sequence was obtained from a man between 18 and 35 years old with alopecia areata. Some clones in this sample may be carry-over from other donors' samples. The chain was built from TRBV9 and TRBJ1-1, with the D gene not confidently named. The specimen comprised whole blood, sampled in connection with sensitization to the hapten diphenylcyclopropenone (DPC). The CDR3: CASSPESTEAFF. The DNA sequence is given as TGTGCCAGCAGCCCAGAGAGCACTGAAGCTTTCTTT.